The 30 T cell receptor beta chains below come from one sample, sequenced in a study of shared clonotypes between healthy human individuals. Libraries were prepared by immunoSEQ multiplex PCR; TCRdb keeps only in-frame clonotypes and omits some of them. The data contain 2 million to 2.5 million clones, about 94% of them singletons. Sequencing was done on a sample of naive CD4+ T cells sorted from blood. Subset specified: CD45RA+ positively selected. The source of these receptors is a man aged 18 to 29 in good health.

About this clone: Other DNA sequences within the sample encode an identical CDR3. The V call is TRBV7-2, the J call TRBJ1-5; 9 positions agree with TRBD1. The length of the CDR3 is 15 residues. The V gene end was trimmed by 4 bases and the J gene end by 5 bases; junction bases not matched to a gene: 6. In germline, CDR1 is SGHTA, CDR2 FQGNSA. The CDR3 sequence: CASSSGQGPYQPQHF. CDR3 nucleotide sequence: TGTGCCAGCAGCTCGGGACAGGGCCCCTATCAGCCCCAGCATTTT. Using reference TRBV7-2 and TRBJ1-5 for the parts outside the CDR3, the full variable domain is GAGVSQSPSNKVTEKGKDVELRCDPISGHTALYWYRQSLGQGLEFLIYFQGNSAPDKSGLPSDRFSAERTGGSVSTLTIQRTQQEDSAVYLCASSSGQGPYQPQHFGDGTRLSIL.

V gene TRBV5-1 combines with J gene TRBJ2-2; TRBD2 matches at 8 bases. Germline CDR1 is SGHRS and CDR2 is YFSETQ. V shed 5 bases, J shed 4 bases, and the junction held 7 bases outside the gene matches. The CDR3 extends over 15 amino acids. The CDR3 sequence: CASRLAGSFTGELFF. The CDR3 DNA follows: TGCGCCAGCAGGCTAGCGGGTTCCTTCACCGGGGAGCTGTTTTTT.

The chain couples TRBV18 to TRBJ1-5; D is undetermined. In germline, CDR1 is KGHSH, CDR2 LQKENI. The V gene lost 5 bases and the J gene lost 2 bases, with 7 bases spanning the gap. The CDR3 contains 13 residues. The CDR3 region is CASSFSGNQPQHF. CDR3 coding DNA: TGTGCCAGCTCATTTTCGGGCAATCAGCCCCAGCATTTT.

The chain couples TRBV5-1 to TRBJ2-5, with D maybe TRBD2 (5 bases). Germline lookup yields CDR1 SGHRS and CDR2 YFSETQ. V was shortened by 2 bases and J by 2 bases, with 16 bases between the two germline ends. The CDR3 has 16 amino acids. CDR3 in amino acids: CASSLPLAGWQETQYF. CDR3 coding DNA: TGCGCCAGCAGCTTACCCTTGGCGGGCTGGCAAGAGACCCAGTACTTC.

This clone was recorded once. This chain uses TRBV19 with TRBJ1-5, with D maybe TRBD1 (5 bases). CDR1 is LNHDA, CDR2 SQIVND, per germline (reference sequence). V dropped 3 bases and J dropped 4 bases, with 13 bases sitting between them. This CDR3 is built from 15 residues. CDR3: CASSISQESNQPQHF. The CDR3, as DNA: TGTGCCAGTAGTATCTCACAGGAGTCGAATCAGCCCCAGCATTTT.

V is TRBV7-2 and J is TRBJ2-1, with D possibly matching TRBD1 (6 bases). This CDR3 is built from 13 residues. The V end was cut by 7 bases, the J end by 10 bases, with 17 bases between. In germline, CDR1 is SGHTA, CDR2 FQGNSA. The CDR3 nucleotides are TGTGCCAGCACCCGCGTCCCCCAGGGGGAGCAGTTCTTC. This encodes CASTRVPQGEQFF.

The chain joins TRBV19 to TRBJ1-6; TRBD1 agrees at 7 bases. The CDR3 totals 15 residues. After removal of 7 bases from V and 3 bases from J, the junction contained 6 bases not matched to a gene. Germline loops: CDR1 LNHDA, CDR2 SQIVND (reference sequence). The CDR3 sequence: CASNSAGGYNSPLHF. DNA of the CDR3: TGTGCCAGTAATTCGGCAGGGGGCTATAATTCACCCCTCCACTTT.

The chain employs TRBV10-3 and TRBJ1-5, with D possibly TRBD1 on 5 matching bases. Trimming left V 6 bases short and J 7 bases short, with 10 bases between. The CDR3 loop spans 12 amino acids. CDR1 is ENHRY and CDR2 is SYGVKD in the germline V gene. The CDR3 sequence: CAIRGVGQPQHF. The CDR3 nucleotides are TGTGCCATCAGGGGGGTGGGGCAGCCCCAGCATTTT.

The genes are TRBV15 and TRBJ2-1; D uncertain. V was pared by 1 base and J by 1 base, with 11 bases between. This CDR3 spans 16 amino acids. The germline CDR1 and CDR2 sequences are LNHNV and YYDKDF (reference sequence). DNA for the CDR3: TGTGCCACCAGCAGAGGGGCTGGCATGTCCTACAATGAGCAGTTCTTC. It translates to CATSRGAGMSYNEQFF.

This clone was found once. The same CDR3 arises from other DNA sequences in this sample as well. The chain couples TRBV7-2 to TRBJ1-2; D unclear. Trimming took off 1 base at V and 8 bases at J, with 2 bases between the two ends. The CDR3 has 10 amino acids. CDR1 is SGHTA, CDR2 FQGNSA, per germline. The CDR3 nucleotides read TGTGCCAGCAGCTTAGTAGGCTACACCTTC. Translation gives CASSLVGYTF.

The J gene is TRBJ1-3, the V gene TRBV4-2; perhaps TRBD1 as D (5 bases). This CDR3 spans 16 amino acids. V was clipped by 0 bases and J by 1 base, with 10 bases between them. CDR1 and CDR2 (germline): LGHNA, YNFKEQ. This CDR3 reads CASSQEGGGSGNTIYF. DNA of the CDR3: TGTGCCAGCAGCCAAGAAGGTGGGGGATCTGGAAACACCATATATTTT.

V is TRBV7-2 and J is TRBJ2-7; 9 bases are a match to TRBD2. Per germline, CDR1 SGHTA and CDR2 FQGNSA. The CDR3 covers 15 residues. V shed 5 bases and J 4 bases; nucleotides not matched to a gene: 9. CDR3 amino acids: CASSPSLAGTYEQYF. In DNA form, the CDR3 reads TGTGCCAGCAGCCCCAGCCTAGCGGGGACTTACGAGCAGTACTTC.

The V gene is TRBV4-3, the J gene TRBJ2-2; 7 bases line up with TRBD2. The CDR3 has 15 residues. With V trimmed by 5 bases and J by 6 bases, 9 bases remained unmatched. Germline CDR1 and CDR2: LGHNA and YSLEER. DNA for the CDR3: TGCGCCAGCAGCTCCGTTCGACTAGCCTCCGGGGAGCTGTTTTTT. Translation: CASSSVRLASGELFF.

V gene TRBV4-2 combines with J gene TRBJ2-5, with 7 bases lining up with TRBD2. The CDR3 is made up of 15 amino acids. J lost 2 bases, V lost 4 bases, and 7 bases had no gene match. Germline CDR1 LGHNA, CDR2 YNFKEQ. The CDR3 sequence: CASSRNRDYQETQYF. The CDR3 DNA sequence: TGTGCCAGCAGCCGGAATAGGGACTATCAAGAGACCCAGTACTTC.

This chain links TRBV27 with TRBJ1-2; 7 bases match TRBD1. V was clipped by 4 bases and J by 8 bases; unmatched bases: 10. Germline assignment: CDR1 MNHEY and CDR2 SMNVEV (reference sequence). The CDR3 length is 14 residues. CDR3 residues: CASSSPDRERGYTF. CDR3 coding DNA: TGTGCCAGCAGTTCCCCCGACAGGGAACGGGGCTACACCTTC.

Comment on this clone: Distinct nucleotide sequences in the sample also encode this CDR3. The chain has TRBV6-5 and TRBJ2-7, with unresolved D. CDR3 length: 11 residues. CDR1 is MNHEY and CDR2 is SVGAGI in the germline V gene. Trimming removed 6 bases at V and 6 bases at J, with 9 bases between. The CDR3 is CASSAPGEQYF. In DNA form, the CDR3 reads TGTGCCAGCAGCGCACCGGGCGAGCAGTACTTC.

V is TRBV2 and J is TRBJ2-1, with a weak D call TRBD2 (6 bases). Germline-derived CDR1 and CDR2 are SNHLY and FYNNEI. V dropped 6 bases and J dropped 4 bases, with 13 bases sitting between them. The CDR3 loop spans 14 amino acids. The CDR3 is CASSTMEGYNEQFF. For the CDR3, the DNA is TGTGCCAGCAGCACCATGGAGGGTTACAATGAGCAGTTCTTC.

This chain links TRBV7-2 with TRBJ2-7, with 9 bases that match TRBD1. Trimming took 5 bases from V and 2 from J; bases not matched to a gene: 7. The germline CDR1 and CDR2 sequences are SGHTA and FQGNSA. The CDR3 loop spans 15 amino acids. CDR3 protein: CASSIGQGRTYEQYF. The CDR3 nucleotides are TGTGCCAGCAGCATAGGACAGGGGAGGACCTACGAGCAGTACTTC.

The chain combines TRBV29-1 with TRBJ2-1, with D possibly TRBD1 on 6 matching bases. Trimming left V 5 bases short and J 1 base short, with 9 bases between. The CDR3 has 13 residues. Germline values: CDR1 SQVTM, CDR2 ANQGSEA. CDR3: CSVNRVSYNEQFF. The DNA for the CDR3 is TGCAGCGTTAACAGGGTATCCTACAATGAGCAGTTCTTC.

The CDR3 coding sequence is TGTGCCAGCAGCTTATTGGACAGTAATGGCTACACCTTC. Translation: CASSLLDSNGYTF. The V call is TRBV7-9, the J call TRBJ1-2, with D tentatively TRBD1 (6 bases). V gave up 2 bases and J gave up 6 bases, with 10 bases separating them. The CDR3 runs 13 residues. Per germline, CDR1 SEHNR and CDR2 FQNEAQ (reference sequence).

This chain joins TRBV10-3 and TRBJ1-2, with 7 bases aligning to TRBD1. CDR1 is ENHRY, CDR2 SYGVKD, per germline. Trimming removed 10 bases from V and 5 bases from J; junction bases left unmatched: 7. There are 12 residues in the CDR3. The CDR3: CANSDRVYGYTF. The CDR3 nucleotides read TGTGCCAACTCAGACAGGGTTTATGGCTACACCTTC.

This clone was observed once. The gene calls are TRBV18 and TRBJ2-5, with TRBD1 as a possible D gene (6 bases). The V end was cut by 3 bases, the J end by 4 bases, with 12 bases between. Germline assignment: CDR1 KGHSH and CDR2 LQKENI. There are 14 residues in the CDR3. DNA of the CDR3: TGTGCCAGCTCACCGACGGGGACAACAGAGACCCAGTACTTC. It specifies CASSPTGTTETQYF.

The V gene is TRBV7-2, the J gene TRBJ1-2; 9 bases are shared with TRBD1. Germline V gives CDR1 SGHTA, CDR2 FQGNSA. The CDR3 is made up of 13 amino acids. V trimming: 5 bases; J trimming: 8 bases; junction bases outside the gene matches: 6. The CDR3 is CASSPIGTGGYTF. DNA of the CDR3: TGTGCCAGCAGCCCGATCGGGACAGGGGGCTACACCTTC.

Concerning this clone itself: Distinct nucleotide sequences in the sample also encode this CDR3. The chain uses TRBV5-1 and TRBJ1-1; D gene unclear. Trimming left V 0 bases short and J 1 base short, with 7 bases between. The CDR3 contains 14 residues. Per germline, CDR1 SGHRS and CDR2 YFSETQ. CDR3 coding DNA: TGCGCCAGCAGCTTGGGCGGAGCGAACACTGAAGCTTTCTTT. Residues: CASSLGGANTEAFF.

Comment on this clone: The identical CDR3 is also encoded by other nucleotide sequences in the sample. The rearrangement uses TRBV10-3 and TRBJ1-2; D perhaps matches TRBD1 (6 bases). V lost 0 bases to trimming and J lost 7 bases, with 12 bases between them. The CDR3 sequence is 14 residues long. In germline, CDR1 is ENHRY, CDR2 SYGVKD. The DNA for the CDR3 is TGTGCCATCAGTGAGTCTACAGGGTTTGGTGGCTACACCTTC. Translated, it gives CAISESTGFGGYTF.

The V gene is TRBV11-2, the J gene TRBJ2-7; tentatively, D is TRBD1 (6 bases). The CDR3 extends over 14 amino acids. The germline V gene encodes CDR1 SGHAT and CDR2 FQNNGV. V dropped 0 bases and J dropped 5 bases, with 11 bases sitting between them. The CDR3 nucleotides are TGTGCCAGCAGCTTAGAGGGGGCATGGGACGAGCAGTACTTC. This sequence encodes CASSLEGAWDEQYF.

This clone was detected once. This chain links TRBV10-1 with TRBJ2-7, with D unresolved. Germline V gene lookup returns CDR1 WNHNN and CDR2 SYGVQD (reference sequence). The CDR3 length is 12 residues. V shed 9 bases and J shed 5 bases, with 14 bases lying between them. The CDR3 here is CASQHLVHEQYF. The CDR3 DNA follows: TGCGCCAGTCAGCACTTGGTCCACGAGCAGTACTTC.

This rearrangement joins TRBV18 to TRBJ2-7, with D tentatively TRBD1 (6 bases). The CDR3 has 14 amino acids. Germline loops: CDR1 KGHSH, CDR2 LQKENI. V lost 3 bases and J 4 bases, leaving 13 bases between the germline ends. DNA of the CDR3: TGTGCCAGCTCACCGAGGGGGATAGCATACGAGCAGTACTTC. Its translation: CASSPRGIAYEQYF.

The V and J genes are TRBV11-2 and TRBJ2-3; 7 bases agree with TRBD1. Germline loops: CDR1 SGHAT, CDR2 FQNNGV. The CDR3 contains 14 residues. The trim removed 5 bases at V and 3 bases at J, leaving 5 bases unmatched. The CDR3 DNA reads TGTGCCAGCAGCATACAGGGGTGGACAGATACGCAGTATTTT. Its protein product is CASSIQGWTDTQYF.

The V and J genes are TRBV5-8 and TRBJ2-1; D not resolved. CDR1 and CDR2 (germline): SGHTS, YDEGEE. Trimming removed 4 bases from V and 0 bases from J, with 11 bases in between. CDR3 size: 15 residues. CDR3: CASSGRVSSYNEQFF. Here the CDR3 DNA reads TGTGCCAGCAGCGGACGAGTTAGCTCCTACAATGAGCAGTTCTTC.